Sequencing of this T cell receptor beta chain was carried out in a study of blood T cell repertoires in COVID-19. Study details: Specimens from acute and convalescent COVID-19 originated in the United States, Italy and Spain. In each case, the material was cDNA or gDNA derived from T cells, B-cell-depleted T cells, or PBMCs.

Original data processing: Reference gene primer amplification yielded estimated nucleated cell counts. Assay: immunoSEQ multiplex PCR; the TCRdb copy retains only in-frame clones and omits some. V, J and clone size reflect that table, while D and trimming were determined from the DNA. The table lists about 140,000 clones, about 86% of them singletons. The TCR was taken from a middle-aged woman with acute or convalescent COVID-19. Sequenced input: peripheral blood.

The CDR3 is CASRLSSGNTIYF. In nucleotides, the CDR3 is TGTGCCAGCAGACTGAGCTCTGGAAACACCATATATTTT. The V gene is TRBV12-3 or TRBV12-4, the J gene TRBJ1-3; D unresolved. The CDR3 runs 13 residues. Trimming pared 6 bases from V and 0 bases from J, leaving 6 bases between.